This passage covers 18 T cell receptor beta chains from one sample sequenced in a study of chemoradiotherapy in HPV16-positive cancers. Sequenced by immunoSEQ multiplex PCR; TCRdb stores in-frame clones only, minus some. This table holds around 8,000 clones, less than 85% found once. Sampling took place from a patient who underwent chemoradiotherapy. The receptors shown here come from a human donor with HPV-associated anogenital cancer.

This chain connects TRBV2 to TRBJ1-1, with 7 nucleotides matching TRBD1. Germline V lookup: CDR1 SNHLY, CDR2 FYNNEI. The CDR3 loop spans 15 amino acids. Trimming took 9 bases from V and 0 from J; bases not matched to a gene: 10. CDR3 in amino acids: CASRSRTGVNTEAFF. DNA of the CDR3: TGTGCCAGTAGGTCAAGGACAGGCGTGAACACTGAAGCTTTCTTT. Complete variable domain (other parts from reference TRBV2 and TRBJ1-1): EPEVTQTPSHQVTQMGQEVILRCVPISNHLYFYWYRQILGQKVEFLVSFYNNEISEKSEIFDDQFSVERPDGSNFTLKIRSTKLEDSAMYFCASRSRTGVNTEAFFGQGTRLTVV.

V usage is TRBV19 and J usage is TRBJ1-1; D ambiguous. The V end lost 3 bases, the J end lost 1 base, and 12 bases lay between the germline ends. This CDR3 is built from 15 residues. Germline V gene lookup returns CDR1 LNHDA and CDR2 SQIVND (reference sequence). CDR3: CASSISRLENTEAFF. DNA of the CDR3: TGTGCCAGTAGTATCTCTCGGCTAGAGAACACTGAAGCTTTCTTT.

The rearrangement joins TRBV5-4 to TRBJ1-6; D is possibly TRBD1 (5 bases). The CDR3 is 14 amino acids. Trimming removed 3 bases from V and 7 bases from J, with 11 bases in between. Germline assignment: CDR1 SGHNT and CDR2 YYREEE (reference sequence). CDR3 in amino acids: CASSWGTGNSPLHF. In nucleotides, the CDR3 is TGTGCCAGCAGCTGGGGGACGGGGAATTCACCCCTCCACTTT.

This clone was recorded only once. V and J are TRBV5-1 and TRBJ2-7; 9 positions match TRBD1. This CDR3 has 14 amino acids. V was pared by 4 bases and J by 6 bases, with 8 bases of the junction left unmatched. Germline V gene sequence: CDR1 SGHRS, CDR2 YFSETQ. CDR3 bases: TGCGCCAGCAGCCTGCCGGGACAGGGCTTCGAGCAGTACTTC. This codes for CASSLPGQGFEQYF.

The rearrangement links TRBV19 to TRBJ1-2, with D possibly matching TRBD1 (6 bases). V lost 1 base and J lost 0, with 9 bases in between. The CDR3 totals 15 residues. Looked up from germline, CDR1 is LNHDA and CDR2 is SQIVND (reference sequence). The CDR3 loop is CASSIAGQPNYGYTF. The CDR3 nucleotides are TGTGCCAGTAGTATAGCCGGACAGCCTAACTATGGCTACACCTTC.

The V and J genes are TRBV6-5 and TRBJ2-1, with D hard to call. This CDR3 spans 14 amino acids. Germline V CDR1 and CDR2: MNHEY, SVGAGI. V gave up 0 bases and J gave up 8 bases, with 11 bases separating them. This chain's CDR3 is CASSYSKQHHEQFF. CDR3 DNA: TGTGCCAGCAGTTACTCGAAACAGCACCATGAGCAGTTCTTC.

This clone was observed a handful of times. V and J are TRBV6-5 and TRBJ1-6; unclear D gene. V dropped 6 bases and J dropped 7 bases, with 7 bases sitting between them. The CDR3 is 12 residues long. Germline-derived CDR1 and CDR2 are MNHEY and SVGAGI. As DNA, the CDR3 is TGTGCCAGCAGCCTACTCAATTCACCCCTCCACTTT. Amino acid sequence: CASSLLNSPLHF.

The V call is TRBV30, the J call TRBJ2-3; TRBD1 matches at 9 bases. Losses at the gene ends were 5 bases for V and 2 bases for J; bases not matched to a gene: 2. Germline CDR1 and CDR2: GTSNPN and SVGIG (reference sequence). The CDR3 is 13 amino acids. CDR3 amino acids: CAWVQGATDTQYF. CDR3 bases: TGTGCCTGGGTACAGGGGGCCACAGATACGCAGTATTTT.

This chain uses TRBV4-3 with TRBJ1-6; D gene unclear. V lost 2 bases to trimming and J lost 6 bases, with 11 bases between them. CDR1 and CDR2 (germline): LGHNA, YSLEER. The CDR3 runs to 15 residues. CDR3 amino acids: CASSQSYRSNSPLHF. DNA of the CDR3: TGCGCCAGCAGCCAATCATACAGAAGTAATTCACCCCTCCACTTT.

V gene TRBV4-1 combines with J gene TRBJ2-1; a weak D match, TRBD1 (5 bases). The CDR3 runs 16 residues. Trimming took off 3 bases at V and 0 bases at J, with 12 bases between the two ends. Germline V gene sequence: CDR1 MGHRA, CDR2 YSYEKL. CDR3 region: CASSHIRVLSYNEQFF. CDR3 coding DNA: TGCGCCAGCAGCCACATCAGGGTCCTCTCCTACAATGAGCAGTTCTTC.

The V and J genes are TRBV18 and TRBJ2-1, with 7 positions matching TRBD1. The trim removed 3 bases at V and 0 bases at J, leaving 5 bases unmatched. This CDR3 has 16 residues. Germline CDR1 and CDR2: KGHSH and LQKENI. The CDR3 spells CASSPPGQSSYNEQFF. For the CDR3, the DNA is TGTGCCAGCTCACCTCCGGGACAGAGCTCCTACAATGAGCAGTTCTTC.

The chain carries TRBV2 and TRBJ1-4; 9 bases line up with TRBD1. V gave up 6 bases and J gave up 14 bases; unmatched junction bases: 4. Germline-derived CDR1 and CDR2 are SNHLY and FYNNEI. This CDR3 region has 11 residues. The DNA of the CDR3 is TGTGCCAGCAGGGGGACAGGGAATCTGTTTTTT. Its protein is CASRGTGNLFF.

As for this clone: Other DNA variants within this sample encode the same CDR3. The chain recombines TRBV27 with TRBJ2-7; either TRBD1 or TRBD2 may supply D (5 bases each). Germline V lookup: CDR1 MNHEY, CDR2 SMNVEV (reference sequence). The V gene lost 5 bases and the J gene lost 0 bases, with 11 bases spanning the gap. The CDR3 contains 14 residues. CDR3 bases: TGTGCCAGCAGTCCTCTAGGGACCTCCTACGAGCAGTACTTC. Translated: CASSPLGTSYEQYF.

The chain combines TRBV28 with TRBJ1-5; no firm D call. Trimming shortened V by 5 bases and J by 4 bases, and 12 bases separated the two germline ends. Germline V lookup: CDR1 MDHEN, CDR2 SYDVKM. The CDR3 length is 14 residues. The CDR3 sequence is CASSPGGDNQPQHF. For the CDR3, the DNA is TGTGCCAGCAGTCCGGGTGGGGATAATCAGCCCCAGCATTTT.

The genes are TRBV7-2 and TRBJ2-1; D possibly corresponds to TRBD2 (6 bases). Germline values: CDR1 SGHTA, CDR2 FQGNSA. The CDR3 consists of 13 residues. The V end lost 1 base, the J end lost 7 bases, and 8 bases lay between the germline ends. CDR3 in DNA: TGTGCCAGCAGCTTAGTTGGGAGGAATGAGCAGTTCTTC. It specifies CASSLVGRNEQFF.

This clone was seen a handful of times. The V call is TRBV21-1, the J call TRBJ1-5; the D call TRBD1 from the table was never checked on the DNA. TRBV21-1 is given as a pseudogene. The CDR3 is 16 amino acids. The CDR3 loop reads CASGDRGFGSNQPQHF. In DNA form, the CDR3 reads TGTGCCAGCGGGGACAGGGGATTCGGTAGCAATCAGCCCCAGCATTTT.

The sample holds a few counts of this clone. CDR3 in amino acids: CASSQRTTAQNSPLHF. CDR3 sequence (DNA): TGTGCCAGCAGCCAACGAACGACGGCGCAAAATTCACCCCTCCACTTT. The chain is built from TRBV13 and TRBJ1-6; D call uncertain. The V end lost 5 bases, the J end lost 7 bases, and 18 bases lay between the germline ends. Germline values: CDR1 PRHDT, CDR2 FYEKMQ (reference sequence). The CDR3 loop spans 16 amino acids.

V usage is TRBV10-3 and J usage is TRBJ2-7; 9 nucleotides match TRBD1. Looked up from germline, CDR1 is ENHRY and CDR2 is SYGVKD. The CDR3 totals 15 residues. The ends lost 2 bases at V and 3 bases at J; junction bases unmatched: 5. Here the CDR3 DNA reads TGTGCCATCAGTGAGCTGGGACAGGGCAGCTACGAGCAGTACTTC. This encodes CAISELGQGSYEQYF.